The clone carrying this TCR beta chain was counted only a few times. Its antigen is unknown. This record belongs to a study of human T cells and chemical hapten exposure. Findings of the study overall: TCRs at high frequency, those above 1 in 1000, did not change with DPC sensitization.

Specified time point: patch test 1, 2 weeks after DPC sensitization. The treatment: therapeutic diphenylcyclopropenone sensitization with weekly scalp DPC. Blood collection happened ahead of applying each patch test. Total RNA was extracted from unfractionated whole blood. The library labeled individual cDNA molecules by adding unique molecular identifiers to them. Using its own MiXCR run on the RACE reads, TCRdb lists one record per CDR3 protein. The repertoire includes 180,000 or so distinct CDR3 sequences, about 20% of them detected once, and about 6.7% sits in the top ten. The TCR sequence derives from a woman aged 50 to 65 with alopecia areata. Some clones in this sample may be carry-over from other donors' samples. The source material was whole blood, sampled in connection with sensitization to the hapten diphenylcyclopropenone (DPC).

As DNA, the CDR3 is TGTGCCAGCACCCCCCTGGGTAGCCGCCCTCAAGAGACCCAGTACTTC. This encodes CASTPLGSRPQETQYF. The chain links TRBV11-2 to TRBJ2-5; no definite D call. The CDR3 is 16 amino acids. Germline loops: CDR1 SGHAT, CDR2 FQNNGV. Trimming removed 7 bases from V and 2 bases from J, with 20 bases in between.